These T cell receptor beta chains were read from a single sample in a study of post-analysis software for immune sequencing data. Using its own MiXCR run on the PCR reads, TCRdb lists one record per CDR3 protein. This table has 350,000 to 450,000 distinct CDR3 sequences, less than 40% appearing once. Sequencing was carried out using blood. These receptors originate from a girl aged 10 to 17 with multiple sclerosis. The CDR3 runs from the conserved cysteine through the conserved F or W. D genes are given only for firm matches. Clone size is given for some rows only: seen once, a few or many times, or a class if the clone is expanded.

CDR3 DNA: TGTGCCAGCAGCTTCCGTGTAGGCGGGGGGGCCACCTACGAGCAGTACTTC; CDR3 protein: CASSFRVGGGATYEQYF; D gene: TRBD2; J gene: TRBJ2-7; V gene: TRBV7-2; clone size: NA
CDR3 DNA: TGTGCCATCAGTGGGGCAGGTGAGGGTTCACCCCTCCACTTT; CDR3 protein: CAISGAGEGSPLHF; D gene: NA; J gene: TRBJ1-6; V gene: TRBV10-3; clone size: NA
CDR3 DNA: TGTGCCAGCAGTCTCCCGGGACTAGCGGGGTGGAATGAGCAGTTCTTC; CDR3 protein: CASSLPGLAGWNEQFF; D gene: TRBD2; J gene: TRBJ2-1; V gene: TRBV5-8; clone size: NA
CDR3 DNA: TGTGCCAGCAGTTCCACAGGGACTGGGTATGGCTACACCTTC; CDR3 protein: CASSSTGTGYGYTF; D gene: NA; J gene: TRBJ1-2; V gene: TRBV12-3/TRBV12-4; clone size: NA
CDR3 DNA: TGCAGCGTTGAGAAGGAACAGGTTGAGCAGTTCTTC; CDR3 protein: CSVEKEQVEQFF; D gene: NA; J gene: TRBJ2-1; V gene: TRBV29-1; clone size: NA
CDR3 DNA: TGTGCCAGCAGTTTTGAAGCAACCGAAGCTTTCTTT; CDR3 protein: CASSFEATEAFF; D gene: NA; J gene: TRBJ1-1; V gene: TRBV12-3/TRBV12-4; clone size: NA
CDR3 DNA: TGCAGTGCTACGGGAGAGAGGGATTCACCCCTCCACTTT; CDR3 protein: CSATGERDSPLHF; D gene: NA; J gene: TRBJ1-6; V gene: TRBV20-1; clone size: few
CDR3 DNA: TGCGCCAGCAGCCAGGTCGCGAGAGTAGCCAAAAACATTCAGTACTTC; CDR3 protein: CASSQVARVAKNIQYF; D gene: NA; J gene: TRBJ2-4; V gene: TRBV4-1; clone size: NA
CDR3 DNA: TGTGCCAGCAGCTCTCTCACCCTTACGCAGTATTTT; CDR3 protein: CASSSLTLTQYF; D gene: NA; J gene: TRBJ2-3; V gene: TRBV7-2; clone size: NA
CDR3 DNA: TGTGCCAGCAGTGAAAGACCTTTTCTCGGGGGACAGCCCCTGGAGACCCAGTACTTC; CDR3 protein: CASSERPFLGGQPLETQYF; D gene: NA; J gene: TRBJ2-5; V gene: TRBV6-1; clone size: once